These 14 T cell receptor beta chains originate from one sample sequenced in a study of blood T cell repertoires in COVID-19. TCRdb keeps only in-frame clones here, not all; method: immunoSEQ multiplex PCR. Of about 270,000 clones listed, around 88% were seen once; the top ten hold around 13%. The specimen was peripheral blood. These receptors all come from a woman in her sixties or seventies with COVID-19, enrolled during active disease.

The rearrangement uses TRBV7-2 and TRBJ2-5, with 8 bases that match TRBD2. The trim removed 5 bases at V and 1 base at J, leaving 12 bases unmatched. The CDR3 totals 17 residues. From germline, CDR1 is SGHTA and CDR2 FQGNSA. The CDR3 loop is CASSRIGRAGVQETQYF. As DNA, the CDR3 is TGTGCCAGCAGCCGTATAGGACGAGCGGGGGTCCAAGAGACCCAGTACTTC.

This clone was counted only a few times. The chain has TRBV6-1 and TRBJ1-5, with TRBD1 matching over 8 bases. V shed 4 bases, J shed 1 base, and the junction held 9 bases outside the gene matches. The germline gives CDR1 MNHNS, CDR2 SASEGT. This CDR3 spans 17 amino acids. CDR3 in DNA: TGTGCCAGCAGTGTAGGGCAGGGGGCTTACAGCAATCAGCCCCAGCATTTT. The encoded protein is CASSVGQGAYSNQPQHF.

The chain employs TRBV5-1 and TRBJ2-1, with 8 positions matching TRBD1. Losses at the gene ends were 2 bases for V and 5 bases for J; bases not matched to a gene: 6. Per germline, CDR1 SGHRS and CDR2 YFSETQ. The CDR3 contains 15 residues. Here the CDR3 DNA reads TGCGCCAGCAGCTTTACGTTGACAGGGGACAATGAGCAGTTCTTC. Protein: CASSFTLTGDNEQFF.

The chain uses TRBV5-1 and TRBJ1-1, with D possibly matching TRBD1 (6 bases). The CDR3 contains 16 residues. Germline lookup yields CDR1 SGHRS and CDR2 YFSETQ. Trimming left V 1 base short and J 5 bases short, with 18 bases between. The CDR3 is CASSLSGAQLRTEAFF. The CDR3 DNA reads TGCGCCAGCAGCTTGTCAGGGGCCCAATTAAGGACTGAAGCTTTCTTT.

This clone appeared a few times. The V and J genes are TRBV14 and TRBJ2-1; 13 bases align to TRBD2. The CDR3 totals 14 residues. CDR1 SGHDN and CDR2 FVKESK come from the germline V gene. The V gene end was trimmed by 4 bases and the J gene end by 11 bases; junction bases not matched to a gene: 5. This CDR3 is CASSRKTSGGQQFF. The DNA of the CDR3 is TGTGCCAGCAGCCGAAAGACTAGCGGGGGGCAGCAGTTCTTC.

This chain joins TRBV7-9 and TRBJ2-2; 7 positions match TRBD1. V lost 5 bases and J lost 0; bases outside the gene matches: 6. The length of the CDR3 is 16 residues. Germline CDR1 reads SEHNR; CDR2 reads FQNEAQ (reference sequence). CDR3 in amino acids: CASSPLGGANTGELFF. For the CDR3, the DNA is TGTGCCAGCAGCCCACTAGGGGGCGCGAACACCGGGGAGCTGTTTTTT.

The chain joins TRBV24-1 to TRBJ2-5; 8 nucleotides match TRBD1. V trimming: 0 bases; J trimming: 5 bases; junction bases outside the gene matches: 7. The CDR3 length is 16 residues. Germline V CDR1 and CDR2: KGHDR, SFDVKD. The CDR3 loop reads CATSDLGVQGVETQYF. CDR3 DNA: TGTGCCACCAGTGATTTGGGGGTACAGGGGGTGGAGACCCAGTACTTC.

The CDR3 protein is CASSQGQGLEEAFF. CDR3 DNA: TGTGCCAGCAGCCAAGGCCAGGGCCTAGAAGAAGCTTTCTTT. V is TRBV4-2 and J is TRBJ1-1; D is possibly TRBD1 (5 bases). The CDR3 extends over 14 amino acids. Germline V gene lookup returns CDR1 LGHNA and CDR2 YNFKEQ. V was cut by 1 base and J by 8 bases, with 14 bases left in between.

The chain recombines TRBV19 with TRBJ2-2; 8 bases are shared with TRBD2. The germline gives CDR1 LNHDA, CDR2 SQIVND (reference sequence). After removal of 6 bases from V and 0 bases from J, the junction contained 3 bases not matched to a gene. This CDR3 has 15 amino acids. The CDR3 sequence: CASRRGGANTGELFF. In nucleotides, the CDR3 is TGTGCCAGTAGACGGGGGGGTGCGAACACCGGGGAGCTGTTTTTT.

There are a few counts of this clone. The chain links TRBV2 to TRBJ2-5, with TRBD1 matching over 8 bases. V shed 4 bases, J shed 5 bases, and the junction held 9 bases outside the gene matches. Germline-derived CDR1 and CDR2 are SNHLY and FYNNEI. CDR3 length: 15 amino acids. CDR3 sequence: CASSGTGRPRETQYF. CDR3 nucleotides: TGTGCCAGCAGTGGGACAGGGAGGCCCAGGGAGACCCAGTACTTC.

This clone was seen only once. The chain links TRBV3-1 (or the pseudogene TRBV3-2) to TRBJ2-3; 12 bases are a match to TRBD2. Trimming at V came to 3 bases and at J to 0 bases, leaving 4 bases not matched to a gene. CDR1 and CDR2 from the germline V gene are LGHDT and YNNKEL (reference sequence). There are 17 residues in the CDR3. The CDR3: CASSHLAGGTSTDTQYF. The CDR3 nucleotides are TGTGCCAGCAGCCACCTAGCGGGGGGGACAAGCACAGATACGCAGTATTTT.

This chain links TRBV18 with TRBJ1-1, with a possible D match to TRBD1 (5 bases). Trimming took 3 bases from V and 0 from J, leaving 8 bases between them. CDR3 length: 14 residues. The germline V gene encodes CDR1 KGHSH and CDR2 LQKENI. This chain's CDR3 is CASSPTALNTEAFF. CDR3 coding DNA: TGTGCCAGCTCACCGACAGCTTTGAACACTGAAGCTTTCTTT. Supplemented by reference TRBV18 and TRBJ1-1, the full variable domain reads NAGVMQNPRHLVRRRGQEARLRCSPMKGHSHVYWYRQLPEEGLKFMVYLQKENIIDESGMPKERFSAEFPKEGPSILRIQQVVRGDSAAYFCASSPTALNTEAFFGQGTRLTVV.

This chain connects TRBV7-2 to TRBJ2-6, with D maybe TRBD1 (5 bases). The germline V gene has CDR1 SGHTA and CDR2 FQGNSA. Deletions cut 1 base from V and 1 base from J, with 11 bases between. CDR3 length: 17 amino acids. CDR3 in DNA: TGTGCCAGCAGCTTAGAGGGGCCCGGGTCTGGGGCCAACGTCCTGACTTTC. This gives the protein CASSLEGPGSGANVLTF. Drawing the rest from reference TRBV7-2 and TRBJ2-6, the complete variable domain is GAGVSQSPSNKVTEKGKDVELRCDPISGHTALYWYRQSLGQGLEFLIYFQGNSAPDKSGLPSDRFSAERTGGSVSTLTIQRTQQEDSAVYLCASSLEGPGSGANVLTFGAGSRLTVL.

The CDR3 loop is CASSLSGGGNTEAFF. Written as DNA, the CDR3 is TGTGCCAGCAGCTTATCAGGGGGCGGGAACACTGAAGCTTTCTTT. The chain carries TRBV2 and TRBJ1-1; 8 nucleotides match TRBD1. Unmatched junction bases numbered 7, after V lost 6 bases and J lost 1 base. Germline V gives CDR1 SNHLY, CDR2 FYNNEI. This CDR3 region has 15 residues.